A selection of T cell receptor beta chains follows, all from one sample in a study of blood T cells in healthy people across ages. TCRdb processed the 5' RACE reads anew with MiXCR; each CDR3 protein has one entry. The data contain 850,000 to 950,000 distinct CDR3 sequences, around 30% of them singletons. The sample comprised blood. The receptors come from a woman older than 75 in good health. Each CDR3 is given without its conserved first and last residue. The D gene is left open where the match is weak. The listing skips clone size in some rows; elsewhere it reads once, few, many or a size class.

d_gene: .; v_gene: TRBV2; abundance: .; CDR3aa: ASSEVDRSNQPQH
d_gene: .; v_gene: TRBV30; abundance: .; CDR3aa: AWSVAGTDSPLH
d_gene: TRBD2; v_gene: TRBV18; abundance: .; CDR3aa: ASSPSASGEKETQY
d_gene: .; v_gene: TRBV7-2; abundance: few; CDR3aa: ASSLQGPYNEQY
d_gene: .; v_gene: TRBV20-1; abundance: many; CDR3aa: SARDIGGPGETQY
d_gene: .; v_gene: TRBV4-3; abundance: few; CDR3aa: ASSQEHGTEAF
d_gene: .; v_gene: TRBV6-5; abundance: many; CDR3aa: ASSSAEETQY
d_gene: .; v_gene: TRBV28; abundance: .; CDR3aa: ASSYRRRPYNEQF
d_gene: .; v_gene: TRBV7-9; abundance: .; CDR3aa: ASSPLPRAGQY
d_gene: TRBD1; v_gene: TRBV12-3/TRBV12-4; abundance: .; CDR3aa: ASSLIDLRTGLRDTQY
d_gene: .; v_gene: TRBV20-1; abundance: many; CDR3aa: SARKGEVYNEQF
d_gene: .; v_gene: TRBV29-1; abundance: many; CDR3aa: SVAGNPPFGANVLT
d_gene: TRBD1; v_gene: TRBV3-1; abundance: .; CDR3aa: ASSQFPGTGNTDTQY
d_gene: .; v_gene: TRBV24-1; abundance: few; CDR3aa: ATSDHNSGANVLT
d_gene: TRBD1; v_gene: TRBV7-9; abundance: few; CDR3aa: ASSLGGRGNSPLH
d_gene: .; v_gene: TRBV2; abundance: .; CDR3aa: ASSELDFSTDTRY
d_gene: .; v_gene: TRBV3-1; abundance: .; CDR3aa: ASSQGSRTYEQY
d_gene: .; v_gene: TRBV24-1; abundance: many; CDR3aa: ATSDPPPAGSTDTQY
d_gene: TRBD1; v_gene: TRBV5-1; abundance: few; CDR3aa: ASSAGTGRDQPQH
d_gene: .; v_gene: TRBV20-1; abundance: many; CDR3aa: SAPDERYGYT
d_gene: .; v_gene: TRBV27; abundance: many; CDR3aa: ASSHNTGSLSGANVLT
d_gene: TRBD2; v_gene: TRBV20-1; abundance: .; CDR3aa: SARPPQRGQGTQY
d_gene: .; v_gene: TRBV4-3; abundance: many; CDR3aa: ASSQELVTDTQY
d_gene: .; v_gene: TRBV12-3/TRBV12-4; abundance: .; CDR3aa: ASSGGLGTQGQY
d_gene: .; v_gene: TRBV29-1; abundance: .; CDR3aa: SVEVDSGANVLT
d_gene: .; v_gene: TRBV29-1; abundance: .; CDR3aa: SVSTTSYEQY
d_gene: TRBD2; v_gene: TRBV9; abundance: .; CDR3aa: ASSVHGTSGRATDTQY
d_gene: TRBD1; v_gene: TRBV15; abundance: few; CDR3aa: ATSRAGTGYSPLH
d_gene: .; v_gene: TRBV20-1; abundance: .; CDR3aa: SARKGTYEQY
d_gene: TRBD2; v_gene: TRBV20-1; abundance: few; CDR3aa: SARDHERGPLLETQY
d_gene: TRBD2; v_gene: TRBV5-4; abundance: .; CDR3aa: ASSFPGGQETQF
d_gene: .; v_gene: TRBV29-1; abundance: many; CDR3aa: SVEEGRGETQY
d_gene: TRBD1; v_gene: TRBV5-5; abundance: many; CDR3aa: ASSSEPGQRDGYT
d_gene: TRBD2; v_gene: TRBV11-2; abundance: many; CDR3aa: ASSRPALAGVSDTQY
d_gene: .; v_gene: TRBV10-3; abundance: many; CDR3aa: AISGGKGNTDTQY
d_gene: TRBD1; v_gene: TRBV14; abundance: .; CDR3aa: ASSHYTGVNTGELF
d_gene: .; v_gene: TRBV20-1; abundance: .; CDR3aa: SARDIGPAGTRRNTIY
d_gene: TRBD2; v_gene: TRBV30; abundance: few; CDR3aa: AWRSSGASNEQF
d_gene: .; v_gene: TRBV20-1; abundance: few; CDR3aa: SARDLAQGRAYNSPLH
d_gene: TRBD2; v_gene: TRBV20-1; abundance: many; CDR3aa: SARVPGGASQETQY
d_gene: .; v_gene: TRBV10-3; abundance: .; CDR3aa: AIGGGQTMNTEAF
d_gene: .; v_gene: TRBV14; abundance: few; CDR3aa: ASSPSRGGVNYGYT
d_gene: TRBD2; v_gene: TRBV20-1; abundance: .; CDR3aa: SARDREGQVDTQY
d_gene: TRBD2; v_gene: TRBV5-1; abundance: many; CDR3aa: ASSSPAGDPYGTQY
d_gene: .; v_gene: TRBV11-2; abundance: .; CDR3aa: ASSLGGRAIYGYT
d_gene: .; v_gene: TRBV9; abundance: few; CDR3aa: AGSVAGYGYT
d_gene: .; v_gene: TRBV4-3; abundance: few; CDR3aa: ASSQFGGEQY
d_gene: .; v_gene: TRBV7-9; abundance: few; CDR3aa: ASSSQQGGGYGYT
d_gene: TRBD1; v_gene: TRBV5-1; abundance: few; CDR3aa: ASSRTGRFGYEQY
d_gene: .; v_gene: TRBV10-3; abundance: .; CDR3aa: AISESKTGFNQPQH
d_gene: .; v_gene: TRBV6-1; abundance: once; CDR3aa: ASSEALGAGADTQY
d_gene: TRBD1; v_gene: TRBV29-1; abundance: many; CDR3aa: SVEPTGGDYGYT
d_gene: TRBD1; v_gene: TRBV2; abundance: many; CDR3aa: ASSADRGTYNEQF
d_gene: .; v_gene: TRBV12-3/TRBV12-4; abundance: .; CDR3aa: ASSLRLWGSPLH
d_gene: TRBD1; v_gene: TRBV7-2; abundance: many; CDR3aa: ASSLLQGYNSPLH